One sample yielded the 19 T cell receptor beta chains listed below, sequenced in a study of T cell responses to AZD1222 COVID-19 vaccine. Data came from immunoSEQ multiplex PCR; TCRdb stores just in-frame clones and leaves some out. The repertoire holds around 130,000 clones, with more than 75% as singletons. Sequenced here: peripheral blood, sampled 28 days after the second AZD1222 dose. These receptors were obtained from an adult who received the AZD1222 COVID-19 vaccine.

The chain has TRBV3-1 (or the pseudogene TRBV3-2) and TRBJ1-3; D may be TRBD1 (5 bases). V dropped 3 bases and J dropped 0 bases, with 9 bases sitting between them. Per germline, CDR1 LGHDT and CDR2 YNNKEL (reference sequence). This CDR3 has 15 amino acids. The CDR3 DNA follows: TGTGCCAGCAGCCAGACAGCAGACTCTGGAAACACCATATATTTT. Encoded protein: CASSQTADSGNTIYF.

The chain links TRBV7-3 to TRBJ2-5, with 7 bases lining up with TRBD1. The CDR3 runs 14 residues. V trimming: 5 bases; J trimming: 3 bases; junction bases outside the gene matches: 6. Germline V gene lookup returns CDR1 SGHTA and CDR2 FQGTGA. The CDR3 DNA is TGTGCCAGCAGCGGTAGGGGGCCCGAAGAGACCCAGTACTTC. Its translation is CASSGRGPEETQYF.

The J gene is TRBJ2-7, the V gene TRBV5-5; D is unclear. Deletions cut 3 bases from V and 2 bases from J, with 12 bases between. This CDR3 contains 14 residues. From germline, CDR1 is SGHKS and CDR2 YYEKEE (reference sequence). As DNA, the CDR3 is TGTGCCAGCAGCTCAGTGGCTGGGGCCTACGAGCAGTACTTC. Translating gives CASSSVAGAYEQYF.

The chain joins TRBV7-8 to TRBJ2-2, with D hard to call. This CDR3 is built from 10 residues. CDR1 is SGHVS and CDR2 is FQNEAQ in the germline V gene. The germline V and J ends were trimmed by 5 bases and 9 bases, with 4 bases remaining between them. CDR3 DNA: TGTGCCAGCAGCCTTCGGGAGCTGTTTTTT. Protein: CASSLRELFF.

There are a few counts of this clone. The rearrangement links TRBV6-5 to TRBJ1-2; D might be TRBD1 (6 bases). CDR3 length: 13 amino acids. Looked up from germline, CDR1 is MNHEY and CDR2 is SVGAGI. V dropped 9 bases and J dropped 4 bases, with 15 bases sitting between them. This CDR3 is CASRGQGLYGYTF. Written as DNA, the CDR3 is TGTGCCAGTCGGGGGCAGGGTCTCTATGGCTACACCTTC.

The CDR3 is CASRSNTEAFF. For the CDR3, the DNA is TGTGCCAGCAGGTCAAACACTGAAGCTTTCTTT. The V and J genes are TRBV28 and TRBJ1-1; no clear D gene. The V and J ends lost 6 bases and 2 bases respectively, with 4 bases between them. The CDR3 totals 11 residues. The germline gives CDR1 MDHEN, CDR2 SYDVKM.

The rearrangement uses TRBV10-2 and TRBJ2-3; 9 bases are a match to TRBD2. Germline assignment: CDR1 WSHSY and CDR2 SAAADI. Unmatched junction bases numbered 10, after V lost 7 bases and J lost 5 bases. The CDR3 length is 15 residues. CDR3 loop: CASKESSGNVDTQYF. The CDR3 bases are TGCGCCAGCAAGGAGTCTAGCGGGAATGTAGATACGCAGTATTTT.

DNA for the CDR3: TGCGCCAGCAGCCTGGACAGGGCCGATGAAAAACTGTTTTTT. Its translation: CASSLDRADEKLFF. The rearrangement uses TRBV5-1 and TRBJ1-4; 8 nucleotides match TRBD1. This CDR3 region has 14 residues. The V and J ends lost 4 bases and 6 bases, in that order; junction bases with no gene match: 5. Germline V gene data show CDR1 as SGHRS and CDR2 as YFSETQ.

The CDR3, as DNA: TGTGCCAGCAGTTTCCCACTAGCGGGGGGCGGGAACACCGGGGAGCTGTTTTTT. Its protein is CASSFPLAGGGNTGELFF. The V gene is TRBV28, the J gene TRBJ2-2; TRBD2 aligns across 12 bases. Trimming cost V 3 bases and J 1 base; bases outside gene matches: 6. The CDR3 totals 18 residues. Germline-derived CDR1 and CDR2 are MDHEN and SYDVKM.

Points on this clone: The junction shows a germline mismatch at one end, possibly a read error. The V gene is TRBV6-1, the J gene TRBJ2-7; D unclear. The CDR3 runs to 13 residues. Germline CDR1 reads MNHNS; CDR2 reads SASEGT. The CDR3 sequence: CASIEDGAYEQYF. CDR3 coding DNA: TGTGCCAGCATTGAAGACGGAGCCTACGAGCAGTACTTC.

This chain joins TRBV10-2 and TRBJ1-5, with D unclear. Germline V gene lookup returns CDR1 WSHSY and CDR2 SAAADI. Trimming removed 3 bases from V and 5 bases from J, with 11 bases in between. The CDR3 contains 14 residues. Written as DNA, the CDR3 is TGCGCCAGCAGTGAACGAGAAATATATCAGCCCCAGCATTTT. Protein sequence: CASSEREIYQPQHF.

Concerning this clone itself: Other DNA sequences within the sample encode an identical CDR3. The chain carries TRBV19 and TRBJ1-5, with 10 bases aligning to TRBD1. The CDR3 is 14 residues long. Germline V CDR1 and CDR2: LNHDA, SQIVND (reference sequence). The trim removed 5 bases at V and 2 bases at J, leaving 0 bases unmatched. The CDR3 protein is CASSGQGGNQPQHF. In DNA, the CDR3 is TGTGCCAGTAGTGGACAGGGGGGCAATCAGCCCCAGCATTTT.

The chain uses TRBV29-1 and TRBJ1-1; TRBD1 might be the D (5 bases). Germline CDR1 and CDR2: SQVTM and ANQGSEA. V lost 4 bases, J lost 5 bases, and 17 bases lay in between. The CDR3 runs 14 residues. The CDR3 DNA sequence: TGCAGCGTTGTAAGGGGTGAGGGGTGGACTGAAGCTTTCTTT. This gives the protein CSVVRGEGWTEAFF.

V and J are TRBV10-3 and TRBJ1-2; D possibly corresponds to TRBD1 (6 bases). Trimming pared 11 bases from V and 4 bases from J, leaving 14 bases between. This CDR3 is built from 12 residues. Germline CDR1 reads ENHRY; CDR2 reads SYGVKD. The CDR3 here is CAVQGQGYGYTF. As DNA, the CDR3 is TGTGCCGTACAGGGTCAGGGCTATGGCTACACCTTC.

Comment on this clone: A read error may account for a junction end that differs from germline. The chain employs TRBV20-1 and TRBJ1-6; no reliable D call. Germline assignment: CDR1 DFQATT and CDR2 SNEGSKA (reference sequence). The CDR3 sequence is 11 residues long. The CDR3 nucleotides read TGCAGTGCTCCCGACATCTCCCTATTTCTCTTT. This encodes CSAPDISLFLF.

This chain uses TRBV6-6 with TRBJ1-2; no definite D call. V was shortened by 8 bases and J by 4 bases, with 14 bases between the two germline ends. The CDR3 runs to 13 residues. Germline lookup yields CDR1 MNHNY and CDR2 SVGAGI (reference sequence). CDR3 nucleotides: TGTGCCAGCTCACCCACCGGGGTCTATGGCTACACCTTC. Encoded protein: CASSPTGVYGYTF.

CDR3 region: CASSPRAVSTDTQYF. CDR3 bases: TGTGCCAGCAGCCCGCGAGCGGTAAGCACAGATACGCAGTATTTT. The chain is built from TRBV9 and TRBJ2-3; D is perhaps TRBD2 (5 bases). V dropped 4 bases and J dropped 0 bases, with 12 bases sitting between them. The CDR3 loop spans 15 amino acids. Germline V gene data show CDR1 as SGDLS and CDR2 as YYNGEE.

DNA for the CDR3: TGTGCCAGCAGCCAGGGGGGCTACGAGCAGTACTTC. It encodes CASSQGGYEQYF. The chain carries TRBV11-2 and TRBJ2-7; D is possibly TRBD1 (7 bases). This CDR3 comprises 12 residues. Trimming took off 5 bases at V and 3 bases at J, with 8 bases between the two ends. CDR1 is SGHAT, CDR2 FQNNGV, per germline.

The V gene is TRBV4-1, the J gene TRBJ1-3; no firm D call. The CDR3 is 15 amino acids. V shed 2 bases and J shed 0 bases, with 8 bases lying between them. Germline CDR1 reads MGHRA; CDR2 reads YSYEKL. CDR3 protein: CASSQQGLSGNTIYF. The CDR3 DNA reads TGCGCCAGCAGCCAACAAGGGCTCTCTGGAAACACCATATATTTT.